This T cell receptor (beta chain) was obtained from a study of T cell responses to AZD1222 COVID-19 vaccine. As for the study in general: Pooling was applied to second doses at about 4 or about 12 weeks. Study findings and constraints: Mostly white British, mostly female donors; authors suggested clonal diversity may be underestimated. Baseline seropositivity occurred in only a handful of AZD1222 recipients. Repertoires were collected only later (after the peak T cell response had occurred).

Concerning this clone itself: No antigen is known for it.

The method was immunoSEQ multiplex PCR; TCRdb's version includes in-frame clones alone and lacks a portion of them. This sample has about 120,000 clones, with roughly nine tenths found just once. The CDR3 length is 14 residues. V was cut by 3 bases and J by 5 bases, with 13 bases left in between. Germline CDR1 and CDR2: MDHEN and SYDVKM. This rearrangement joins TRBV28 to TRBJ1-1, with D uncertain. This sample comprised peripheral blood, obtained on day 0 of AZD1222 vaccination. The clonotype originates from an adult in good health. The CDR3 region has the DNA TGTGCCAGCAGTTTTGGGCCTCGAGGAACTGAAGCTTTCTTT. Protein sequence: CASSFGPRGTEAFF.